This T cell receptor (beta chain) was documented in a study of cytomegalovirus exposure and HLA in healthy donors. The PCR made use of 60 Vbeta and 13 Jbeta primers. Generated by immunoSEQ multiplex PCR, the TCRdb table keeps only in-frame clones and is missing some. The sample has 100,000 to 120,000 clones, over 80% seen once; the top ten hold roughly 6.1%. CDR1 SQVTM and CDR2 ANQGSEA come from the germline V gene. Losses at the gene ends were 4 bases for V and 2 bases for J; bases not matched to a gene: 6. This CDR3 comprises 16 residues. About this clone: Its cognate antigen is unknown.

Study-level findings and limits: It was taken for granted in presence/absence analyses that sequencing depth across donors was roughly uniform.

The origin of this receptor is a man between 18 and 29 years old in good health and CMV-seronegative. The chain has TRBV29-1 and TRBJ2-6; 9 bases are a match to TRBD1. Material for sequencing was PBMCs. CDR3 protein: CSVVTGGVPGANVLTF. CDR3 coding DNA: TGCAGCGTTGTGACAGGGGGTGTACCTGGGGCCAACGTCCTGACTTTC.